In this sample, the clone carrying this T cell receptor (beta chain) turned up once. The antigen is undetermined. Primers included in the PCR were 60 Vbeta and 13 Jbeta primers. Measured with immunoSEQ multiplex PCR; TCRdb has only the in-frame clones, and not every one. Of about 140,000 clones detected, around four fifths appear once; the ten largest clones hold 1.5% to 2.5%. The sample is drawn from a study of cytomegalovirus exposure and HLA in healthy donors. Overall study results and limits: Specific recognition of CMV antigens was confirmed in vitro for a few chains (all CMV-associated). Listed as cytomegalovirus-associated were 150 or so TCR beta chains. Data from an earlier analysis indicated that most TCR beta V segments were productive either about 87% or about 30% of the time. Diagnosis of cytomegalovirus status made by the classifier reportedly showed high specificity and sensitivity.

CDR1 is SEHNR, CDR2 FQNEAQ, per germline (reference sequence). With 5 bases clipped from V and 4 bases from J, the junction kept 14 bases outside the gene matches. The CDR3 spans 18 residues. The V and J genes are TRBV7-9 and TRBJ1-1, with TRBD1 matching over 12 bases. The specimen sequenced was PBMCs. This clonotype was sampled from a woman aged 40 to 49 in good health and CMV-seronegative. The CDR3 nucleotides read TGTGCCAGCAGCAACCTCGGGGGACAGGGGGCTCTCGGCACTGAAGCTTTCTTT. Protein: CASSNLGGQGALGTEAFF. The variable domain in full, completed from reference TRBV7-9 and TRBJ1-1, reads DTGVSQNPRHKITKRGQNVTFRCDPISEHNRLYWYRQTLGQGPEFLTYFQNEAQLEKSRLLSDRFSAERPKGSFSTLEIQRTEQGDSAMYLCASSNLGGQGALGTEAFFGQGTRLTVV.